This T cell receptor (beta chain) appears in the sequencing data of a study of cytomegalovirus exposure and HLA in healthy donors. Study-wide results and caveats: A later analysis appeared to link common viral pathogens to several of the most significant clusters. Follow-up analysis later connected one missense variant in DCLRE1C with trimming of TCR beta V- and J-genes.

CDR1 and CDR2 from the germline V gene are SEHNR and FQNEAQ (reference sequence). The CDR3 is made up of 14 amino acids. V lost 5 bases, J lost 7 bases, and 5 bases stayed unmatched. The PCR contained 60 Vbeta and 13 Jbeta primers. Sequencing was performed with immunoSEQ multiplex PCR; in TCRdb, only in-frame clones are kept and a portion is missing. Counted here are around 82,000 clones, about 79% occurring once; the ten biggest clones make up less than 7%. Comments on this clone: The antigen is undetermined.

Sequencing was performed on PBMCs. The J gene is TRBJ1-1, the V gene TRBV7-9, with 12 bases identical to TRBD1. The sequence came from a male donor in good health and CMV-seropositive. CDR3 amino acids: CASSPGTGGGEAFF. The CDR3 bases are TGTGCCAGCAGCCCGGGGACAGGGGGCGGTGAAGCTTTCTTT.